This T cell receptor beta chain was captured in a study of radiation and T cells in renal cell carcinoma. As for time point: blood 4 weeks post-SBRT, at nephrectomy. The treatment was: 15 Gy SBRT to primary tumor, nephrectomy 4 weeks later. Radiation-treated patients gave blood at baseline, week 2 and week 4. The table came from immunoSEQ multiplex PCR; TCRdb's copy has only in-frame clones and leaves some out. The sample includes some 150,000 clones, around nine tenths of them seen just once. Sequenced material: blood, taken from a patient whose treatment included radiotherapy and nephrectomy. The sequence derives from a woman between 45 and 60 years old with renal cell carcinoma.

The CDR3, as DNA: TGTGCCAGTAGTATACCGGGACCCCTCTACGAGCAGTACTTC. Encoded protein: CASSIPGPLYEQYF. The V gene is TRBV19, the J gene TRBJ2-7; D is tentatively TRBD1 or TRBD2 (5 bases each). Germline CDR1 is LNHDA and CDR2 is SQIVND (reference sequence). V lost 2 bases and J lost 3, with 11 bases in between. CDR3 length: 14 residues.